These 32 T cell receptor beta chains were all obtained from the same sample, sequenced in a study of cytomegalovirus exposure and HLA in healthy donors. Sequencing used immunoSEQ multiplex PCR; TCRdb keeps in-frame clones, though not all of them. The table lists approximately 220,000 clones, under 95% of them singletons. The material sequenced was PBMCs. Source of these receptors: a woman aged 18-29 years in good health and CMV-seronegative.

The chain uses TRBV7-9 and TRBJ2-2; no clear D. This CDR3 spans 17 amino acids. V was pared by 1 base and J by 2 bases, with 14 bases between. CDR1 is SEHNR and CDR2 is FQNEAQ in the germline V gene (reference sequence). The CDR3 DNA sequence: TGTGCCAGCAGCTTAGGCCGTTGGCAGATAAACACCGGGGAGCTGTTTTTT. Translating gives CASSLGRWQINTGELFF.

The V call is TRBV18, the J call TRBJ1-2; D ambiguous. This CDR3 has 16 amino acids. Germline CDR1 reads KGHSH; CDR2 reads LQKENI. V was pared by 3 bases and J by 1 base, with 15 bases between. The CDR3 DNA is TGTGCCAGCTCACCTCTGGTGCCCCCCGGTAACTATGGCTACACCTTC. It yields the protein CASSPLVPPGNYGYTF.

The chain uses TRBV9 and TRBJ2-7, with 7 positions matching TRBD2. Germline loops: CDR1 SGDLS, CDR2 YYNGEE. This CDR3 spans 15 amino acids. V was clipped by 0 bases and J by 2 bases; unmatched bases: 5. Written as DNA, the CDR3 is TGTGCCAGCAGCGTAGCGGGGGGTGGGACCTACGAGCAGTACTTC. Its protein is CASSVAGGGTYEQYF. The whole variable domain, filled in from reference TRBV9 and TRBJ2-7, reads DSGVTQTPKHLITATGQRVTLRCSPRSGDLSVYWYQQSLDQGLQFLIQYYNGEERAKGNILERFSAQQFPDLHSELNLSSLELGDSALYFCASSVAGGGTYEQYFGPGTRLTVT.

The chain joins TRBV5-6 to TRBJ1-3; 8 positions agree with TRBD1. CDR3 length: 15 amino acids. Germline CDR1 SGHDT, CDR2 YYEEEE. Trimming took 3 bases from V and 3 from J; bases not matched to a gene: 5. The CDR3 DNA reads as TGTGCCAGCAGCTACCAGACAGGGGTTGGAAACACCATATATTTT. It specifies CASSYQTGVGNTIYF. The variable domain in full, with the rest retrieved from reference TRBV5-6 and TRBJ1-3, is DAGVTQSPTHLIKTRGQQVTLRCSPKSGHDTVSWYQQALGQGPQFIFQYYEEEERQRGNFPDRFSGHQFPNYSSELNVNALLLGDSALYLCASSYQTGVGNTIYFGEGSWLTVV.

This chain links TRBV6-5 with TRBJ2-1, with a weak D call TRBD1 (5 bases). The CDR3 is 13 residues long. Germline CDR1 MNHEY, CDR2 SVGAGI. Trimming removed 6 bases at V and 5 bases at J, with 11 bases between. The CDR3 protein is CASSRDSDNEQFF. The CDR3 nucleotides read TGTGCCAGCAGCAGGGATTCGGACAATGAGCAGTTCTTC.

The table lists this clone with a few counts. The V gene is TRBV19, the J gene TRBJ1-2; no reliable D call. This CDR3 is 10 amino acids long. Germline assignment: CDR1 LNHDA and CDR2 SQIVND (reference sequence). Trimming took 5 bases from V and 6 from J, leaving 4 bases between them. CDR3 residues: CASSPDGYTF. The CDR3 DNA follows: TGTGCCAGTAGTCCAGATGGCTACACCTTC.

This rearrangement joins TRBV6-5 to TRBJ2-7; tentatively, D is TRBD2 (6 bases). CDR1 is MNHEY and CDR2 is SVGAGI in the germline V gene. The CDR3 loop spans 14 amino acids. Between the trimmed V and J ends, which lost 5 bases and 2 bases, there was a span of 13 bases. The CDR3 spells CASSRTGLPYEQYF. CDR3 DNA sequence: TGTGCCAGCAGTAGAACGGGACTCCCCTACGAGCAGTACTTC.

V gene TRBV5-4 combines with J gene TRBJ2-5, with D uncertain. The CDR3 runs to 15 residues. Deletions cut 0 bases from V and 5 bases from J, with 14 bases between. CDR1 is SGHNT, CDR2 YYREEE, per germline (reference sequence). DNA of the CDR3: TGTGCCAGCAGCTTGGAACTGGTGCCTTTGGAGACCCAGTACTTC. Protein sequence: CASSLELVPLETQYF.

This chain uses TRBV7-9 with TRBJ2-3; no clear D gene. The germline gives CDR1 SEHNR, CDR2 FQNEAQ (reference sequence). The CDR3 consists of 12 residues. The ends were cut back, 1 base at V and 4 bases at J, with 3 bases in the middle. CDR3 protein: CASSLVADTQYF. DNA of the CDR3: TGTGCCAGCAGCTTAGTAGCAGATACGCAGTATTTT.

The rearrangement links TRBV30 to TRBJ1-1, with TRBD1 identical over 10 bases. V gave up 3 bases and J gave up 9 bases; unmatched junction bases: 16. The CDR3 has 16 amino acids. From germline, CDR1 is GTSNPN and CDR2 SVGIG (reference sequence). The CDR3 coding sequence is TGTGCCTGGAGAGGGGATGGGGGCGGGACAGGGGAAAAAGCTTTCTTT. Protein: CAWRGDGGGTGEKAFF.

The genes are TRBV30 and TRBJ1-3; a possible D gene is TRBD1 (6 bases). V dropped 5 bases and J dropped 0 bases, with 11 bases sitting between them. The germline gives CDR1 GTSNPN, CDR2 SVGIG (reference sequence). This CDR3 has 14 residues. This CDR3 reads CAWGGTHSGNTIYF. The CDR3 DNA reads TGTGCCTGGGGGGGCACGCACTCTGGAAACACCATATATTTT. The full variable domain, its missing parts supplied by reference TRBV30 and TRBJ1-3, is SQTIHQWPATLVQPVGSPLSLECTVEGTSNPNLYWYRQAAGRGLQLLFYSVGIGQISSEVPQNLSASRPQDRQFILSSKKLLLSDSGFYLCAWGGTHSGNTIYFGEGSWLTVV.

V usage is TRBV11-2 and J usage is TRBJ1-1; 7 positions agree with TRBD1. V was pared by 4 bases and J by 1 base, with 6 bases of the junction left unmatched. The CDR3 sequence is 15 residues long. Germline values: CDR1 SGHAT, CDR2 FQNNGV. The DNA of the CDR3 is TGTGCCAGCAGCTCACCCGGGACAGCGAACACTGAAGCTTTCTTT. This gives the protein CASSSPGTANTEAFF.

CDR3 in amino acids: CASSPGPGGPDTQYF. The CDR3, as DNA: TGTGCCAGCAGCCCCGGACCGGGAGGGCCGGATACGCAGTATTTT. This chain joins TRBV5-6 and TRBJ2-3; 8 bases agree with TRBD2. The CDR3 contains 15 residues. V lost 4 bases, J lost 6 bases, and 10 bases stayed unmatched. CDR1 and CDR2 (germline): SGHDT, YYEEEE.

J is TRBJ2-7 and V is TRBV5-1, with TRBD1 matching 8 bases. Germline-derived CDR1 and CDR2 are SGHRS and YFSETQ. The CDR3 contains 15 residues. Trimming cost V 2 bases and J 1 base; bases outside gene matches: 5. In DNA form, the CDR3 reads TGCGCCAGCAGCTTACTGGGACAGGCATCCTACGAGCAGTACTTC. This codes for CASSLLGQASYEQYF.

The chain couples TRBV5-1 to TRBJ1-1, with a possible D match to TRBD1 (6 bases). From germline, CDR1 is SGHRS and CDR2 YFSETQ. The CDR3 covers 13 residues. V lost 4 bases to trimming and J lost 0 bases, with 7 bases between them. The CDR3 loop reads CASSRTVNTEAFF. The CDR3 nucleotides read TGCGCCAGCAGCAGGACAGTGAACACTGAAGCTTTCTTT.

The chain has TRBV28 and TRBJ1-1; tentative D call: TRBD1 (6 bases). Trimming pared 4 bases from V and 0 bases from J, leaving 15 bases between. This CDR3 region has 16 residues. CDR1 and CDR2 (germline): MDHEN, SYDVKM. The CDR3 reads CASSSPRQALNTEAFF. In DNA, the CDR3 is TGTGCCAGCAGTTCCCCTCGACAGGCCTTGAACACTGAAGCTTTCTTT.

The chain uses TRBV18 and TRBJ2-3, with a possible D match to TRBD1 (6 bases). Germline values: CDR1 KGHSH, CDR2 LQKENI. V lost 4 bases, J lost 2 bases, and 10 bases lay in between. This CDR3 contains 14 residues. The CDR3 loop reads CASSRTDLTDTQYF. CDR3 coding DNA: TGTGCCAGCTCACGGACAGACCTCACAGATACGCAGTATTTT. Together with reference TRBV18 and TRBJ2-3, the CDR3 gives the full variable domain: NAGVMQNPRHLVRRRGQEARLRCSPMKGHSHVYWYRQLPEEGLKFMVYLQKENIIDESGMPKERFSAEFPKEGPSILRIQQVVRGDSAAYFCASSRTDLTDTQYFGPGTRLTVL.

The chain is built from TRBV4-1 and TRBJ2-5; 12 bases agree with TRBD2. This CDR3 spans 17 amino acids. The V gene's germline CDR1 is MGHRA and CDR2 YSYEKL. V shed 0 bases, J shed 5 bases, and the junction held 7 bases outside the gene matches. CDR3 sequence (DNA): TGCGCCAGCAGCCAAGAGCTTCGGCTAGCGGGAGGGGAGACCCAGTACTTC. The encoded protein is CASSQELRLAGGETQYF.

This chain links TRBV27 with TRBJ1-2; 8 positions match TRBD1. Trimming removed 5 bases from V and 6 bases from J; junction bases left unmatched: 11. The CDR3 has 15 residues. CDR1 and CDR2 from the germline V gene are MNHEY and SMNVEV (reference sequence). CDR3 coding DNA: TGTGCCAGCAGTCGTGGGGGCCGACAGGGGCATGGCTACACCTTC. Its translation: CASSRGGRQGHGYTF.

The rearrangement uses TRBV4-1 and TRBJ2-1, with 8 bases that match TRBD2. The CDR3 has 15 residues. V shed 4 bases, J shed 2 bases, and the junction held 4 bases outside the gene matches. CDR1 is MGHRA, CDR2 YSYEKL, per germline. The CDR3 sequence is CASSLIAGPYNEQFF. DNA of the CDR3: TGCGCCAGCAGCCTGATAGCGGGGCCCTACAATGAGCAGTTCTTC.

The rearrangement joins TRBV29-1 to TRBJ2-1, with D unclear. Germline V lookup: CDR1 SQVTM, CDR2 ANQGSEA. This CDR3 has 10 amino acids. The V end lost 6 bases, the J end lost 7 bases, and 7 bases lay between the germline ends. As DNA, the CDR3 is TGCAGCGTCGCTAGGAATGAGCAGTTCTTC. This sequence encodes CSVARNEQFF.

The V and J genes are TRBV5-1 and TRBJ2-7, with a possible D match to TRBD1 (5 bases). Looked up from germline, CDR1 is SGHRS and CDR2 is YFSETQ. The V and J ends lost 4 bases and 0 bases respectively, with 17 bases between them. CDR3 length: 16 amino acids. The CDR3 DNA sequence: TGCGCCAGCAGCCTCAACCCAAGGGGTAGCTCCTACGAGCAGTACTTC. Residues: CASSLNPRGSSYEQYF. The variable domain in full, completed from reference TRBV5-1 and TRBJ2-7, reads KAGVTQTPRYLIKTRGQQVTLSCSPISGHRSVSWYQQTPGQGLQFLFEYFSETQRNKGNFPGRFSGRQFSNSRSEMNVSTLELGDSALYLCASSLNPRGSSYEQYFGPGTRLTVT.

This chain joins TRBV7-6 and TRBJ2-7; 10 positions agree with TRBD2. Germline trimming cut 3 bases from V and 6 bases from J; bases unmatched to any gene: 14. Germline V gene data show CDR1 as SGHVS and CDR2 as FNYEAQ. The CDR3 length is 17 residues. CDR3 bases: TGTGCCAGCAGCTTTTTTCCCCAAAGCGGGAGGGCGAGCGAGCAGTACTTC. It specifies CASSFFPQSGRASEQYF. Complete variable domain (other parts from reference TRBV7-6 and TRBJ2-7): GAGVSQSPRYKVTKRGQDVALRCDPISGHVSLYWYRQALGQGPEFLTYFNYEAQQDKSGLPNDRFSAERPEGSISTLTIQRTEQRDSAMYRCASSFFPQSGRASEQYFGPGTRLTVT.

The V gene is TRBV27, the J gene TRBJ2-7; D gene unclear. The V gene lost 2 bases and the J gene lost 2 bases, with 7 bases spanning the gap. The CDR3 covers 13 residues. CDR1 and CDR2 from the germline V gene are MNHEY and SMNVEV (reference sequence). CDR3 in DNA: TGTGCCAGCAGTTTAATCCCGGCCTACGAGCAGTACTTC. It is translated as CASSLIPAYEQYF.

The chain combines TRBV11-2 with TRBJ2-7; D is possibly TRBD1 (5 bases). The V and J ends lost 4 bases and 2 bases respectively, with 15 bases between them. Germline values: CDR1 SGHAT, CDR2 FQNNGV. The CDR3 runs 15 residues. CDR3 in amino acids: CASSSLSDSTYEQYF. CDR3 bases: TGTGCCAGCAGCTCCCTCTCCGACAGTACCTACGAGCAGTACTTC.

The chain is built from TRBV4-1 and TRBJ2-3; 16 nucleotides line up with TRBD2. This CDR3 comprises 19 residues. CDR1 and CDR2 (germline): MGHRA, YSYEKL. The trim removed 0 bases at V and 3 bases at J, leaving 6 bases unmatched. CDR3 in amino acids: CASSQDGTSGRAGTDTQYF. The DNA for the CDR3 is TGCGCCAGCAGCCAAGATGGGACTAGCGGGAGGGCCGGTACAGATACGCAGTATTTT.

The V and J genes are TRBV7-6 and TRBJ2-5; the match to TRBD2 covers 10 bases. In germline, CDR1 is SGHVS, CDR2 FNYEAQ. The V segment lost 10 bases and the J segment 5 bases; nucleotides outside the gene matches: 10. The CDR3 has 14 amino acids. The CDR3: CATSSGLAYETQYF. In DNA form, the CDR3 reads TGTGCCACGTCTTCGGGACTAGCGTATGAGACCCAGTACTTC.

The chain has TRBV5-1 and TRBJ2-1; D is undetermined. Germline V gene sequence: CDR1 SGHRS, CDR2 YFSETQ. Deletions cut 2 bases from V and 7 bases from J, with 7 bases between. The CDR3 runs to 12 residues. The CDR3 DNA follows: TGCGCCAGCAGCTTCTCTCGGAATGAGCAGTTCTTC. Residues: CASSFSRNEQFF.

The CDR3 coding sequence is TGTGCCAGCAGCCAATACGGGACAGGGGTGCCCCAGTACTTC. This codes for CASSQYGTGVPQYF. The chain uses TRBV14 and TRBJ2-5; 10 bases fit TRBD1. From germline, CDR1 is SGHDN and CDR2 FVKESK. With 2 bases clipped from V and 9 bases from J, the junction kept 6 bases outside the gene matches. The CDR3 is made up of 14 amino acids.

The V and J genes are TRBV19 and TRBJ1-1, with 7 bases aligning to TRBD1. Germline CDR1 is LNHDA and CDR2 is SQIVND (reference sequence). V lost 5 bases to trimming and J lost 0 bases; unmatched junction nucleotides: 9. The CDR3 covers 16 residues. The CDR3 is CASSLPPGQLNTEAFF. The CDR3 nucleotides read TGTGCCAGTAGTCTCCCCCCGGGACAGTTGAACACTGAAGCTTTCTTT.

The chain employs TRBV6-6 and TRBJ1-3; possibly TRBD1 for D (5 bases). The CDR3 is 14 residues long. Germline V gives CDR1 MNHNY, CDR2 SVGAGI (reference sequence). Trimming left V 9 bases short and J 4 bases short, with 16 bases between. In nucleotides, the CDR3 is TGTGCCAGTCATAGTTCGGGGGAGGGAAACACCATATATTTT. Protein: CASHSSGEGNTIYF.

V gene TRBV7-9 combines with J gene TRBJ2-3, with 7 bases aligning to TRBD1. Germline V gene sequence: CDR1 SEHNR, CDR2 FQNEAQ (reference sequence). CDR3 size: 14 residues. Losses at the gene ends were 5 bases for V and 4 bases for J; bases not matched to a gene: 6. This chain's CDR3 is CASSPGTVADTQYF. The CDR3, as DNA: TGTGCCAGCAGCCCCGGGACAGTGGCAGATACGCAGTATTTT.